This T cell receptor (beta chain) was profiled in a study of cytomegalovirus exposure and HLA in healthy donors. The CDR3 length is 14 residues. The V segment lost 1 base and the J segment 2 bases; nucleotides outside the gene matches: 1. CDR1 and CDR2 from the germline V gene are SGHAT and FQDESV (reference sequence). The PCR used 60 Vbeta and 13 Jbeta primers. The table came from immunoSEQ multiplex PCR; TCRdb's copy has only in-frame clones and leaves some out. The sample holds approximately 93,000 clones, 79% seen once. A remark on this clone: Its matching antigen is unknown.

General study findings and limits: Specificity of a few CMV-associated chains for CMV antigens was verified in vitro. In an earlier analysis, in approximately 570 donors, most V segments appeared productive either ~87% or ~30% of the time.

V usage is TRBV11-1 and J usage is TRBJ2-7; 8 nucleotides line up with TRBD1. This TCR was sampled from a woman aged 40 to 55 in good health and CMV-seronegative. The sequencing input was PBMCs. The CDR3: CASSLGTGPYEQYF. The CDR3 DNA reads as TGTGCCAGCAGCTTAGGGACAGGGCCCTACGAGCAGTACTTC.